One and the same sample provided the 30 T cell receptor beta chains below, sequenced in a study of read filtering for tumor transcriptome and immune sequencing. Molecular barcoded adaptors covering alpha/delta and beta/gamma chains were used on about 390 ng RNA. TCRdb reprocessed the reads with MiXCR, giving one entry per CDR3 protein. The sample has about 46,000 distinct CDR3 sequences, 15% to 20% seen once; the top ten hold roughly two fifths. The sequenced sample consisted of a population of CD138-negative cells sorted from bone marrow. All receptors come from a donor aged 40 or over with multiple myeloma.

This clonotype appeared a few times. V and J are TRBV2 and TRBJ2-1; 10 positions match TRBD1. The J segment lost 7 bases and the V segment lost 5 bases, leaving 2 bases of the junction unmatched. There are 13 residues in the CDR3. From germline, CDR1 is SNHLY and CDR2 FYNNEI. The DNA of the CDR3 is TGTGCCAGCAGTCGGGGACAGGGGAATGAGCAGTTCTTC. This sequence encodes CASSRGQGNEQFF.

This clonotype was recorded a few times. The rearrangement links TRBV11-1 to TRBJ2-1, with 10 bases lining up with TRBD2. Germline CDR1 and CDR2: SGHAT and FQDESV (reference sequence). V trimming: 0 bases; J trimming: 7 bases; junction bases outside the gene matches: 3. This CDR3 has 15 residues. The CDR3 sequence: CASSLASGRSNEQFF. As DNA, the CDR3 is TGTGCCAGCAGCTTAGCTAGCGGGAGGTCGAATGAGCAGTTCTTC.

This clonotype came up many times. The rearrangement links TRBV5-1 to TRBJ2-3, with unresolved D. Germline CDR1 SGHRS, CDR2 YFSETQ. The CDR3 has 12 residues. With 0 bases removed from V and 3 bases from J, the gap between germline ends came to 2 bases. CDR3 in amino acids: CASSLETDTQYF. The CDR3 DNA sequence: TGCGCCAGCAGCTTGGAGACAGATACGCAGTATTTT.

This chain uses TRBV6-5 with TRBJ1-5; D possibly corresponds to TRBD1 (6 bases). The CDR3 is made up of 13 amino acids. Trimming took off 8 bases at V and 0 bases at J, with 8 bases between the two ends. Germline values: CDR1 MNHEY, CDR2 SVGAGI. The CDR3 bases are TGTGCCAGCCAGGGGAATAGCAATCAGCCCCAGCATTTT. Translating gives CASQGNSNQPQHF.

A note on this clonotype: Given a far larger clone just one base away, this is likely a sequencing read error. The V call is TRBV3-1, the J call TRBJ1-1, with a weak D call TRBD1 (5 bases). The J call is uncertain, as TRBJ1-6 better fits the DNA end. The CDR3 loop spans 16 amino acids. The germline V gene encodes CDR1 LGHDT and CDR2 YNNKEL (reference sequence). CDR3 coding DNA: TGTGCCGGCAGCCAAGGGAGCGGGACTGATGATTCACCCCTCCACTTT. Translation: CAGSQGSGTDDSPLHF.

This clonotype has a count of ten or more. As DNA, the CDR3 is TGCAGTGCTAGGCCGGGTGGAGGGCAAGAGACCCAGTACTTC. It is translated as CSARPGGGQETQYF. V is TRBV20-1 and J is TRBJ2-5; D possibly corresponds to TRBD2 (6 bases). Germline V gene sequence: CDR1 DFQATT, CDR2 SNEGSKA (reference sequence). CDR3 length: 14 amino acids. V was cut by 3 bases and J by 2 bases, with 13 bases left in between.

This clonotype has just a few counts. In DNA form, the CDR3 reads TGTGCCAGTAGTATGGGGAAGACTGAAGCTTTCTTT. It translates to CASSMGKTEAFF. V gene TRBV19 combines with J gene TRBJ1-1; unclear D gene. The CDR3 extends over 12 amino acids. Germline values: CDR1 LNHDA, CDR2 SQIVND (reference sequence). Trimming stripped 3 bases from V and 5 bases from J, with 7 bases between. Filled out from reference TRBV19 and TRBJ1-1, the complete variable domain reads DGGITQSPKYLFRKEGQNVTLSCEQNLNHDAMYWYRQDPGQGLRLIYYSQIVNDFQKGDIAEGYSVSREKKESFPLTVTSAQKNPTAFYLCASSMGKTEAFFGQGTRLTVV.

This clonotype came up a few times. The V gene is TRBV19, the J gene TRBJ2-3, with D perhaps given as TRBD1 or TRBD2 (5 bases each). CDR1 and CDR2 (germline): LNHDA, SQIVND (reference sequence). With 7 bases removed from V and 0 bases from J, the gap between germline ends came to 8 bases. The CDR3 is 13 amino acids. The CDR3 reads CASKRDSTDTQYF. DNA for the CDR3: TGTGCCAGTAAAAGGGACAGCACAGATACGCAGTATTTT.

This clonotype has ten or more counts. V usage is TRBV28 and J usage is TRBJ2-7; 11 nucleotides agree with TRBD2. The length of the CDR3 is 15 residues. The junction had 7 bases not matched to a gene; V was cut back by 5 bases and J by 4 bases. Germline assignment: CDR1 MDHEN and CDR2 SYDVKM. The CDR3 bases are TGTGCCAGCAGTGAGGCGACTAGCGGGACGTACGAGCAGTACTTC. Translation: CASSEATSGTYEQYF.

This clonotype was detected many times. The chain recombines TRBV5-1 with TRBJ1-1; 12 bases are a match to TRBD1. Unmatched junction bases numbered 10, after V lost 4 bases and J lost 0 bases. CDR1 is SGHRS and CDR2 is YFSETQ in the germline V gene. The CDR3 contains 18 residues. The CDR3 bases are TGCGCCAGCAGCCGGCGGGTCGGGACAGGGGGCATGAACACTGAAGCTTTCTTT. Its translation is CASSRRVGTGGMNTEAFF.

This clonotype was recorded once. A much larger clone differs from this one at a single base, so this may be a read error. The J gene is TRBJ2-2, the V gene TRBV3-1; TRBD2 might be the D (6 bases). This CDR3 is built from 16 residues. Germline-derived CDR1 and CDR2 are LGHDT and YNNKEL (reference sequence). The CDR3 DNA sequence: TGTGCCAGCGGCCAAGGAGGGGCCTTCAACACCGGGGAGCTGTTTTTT. Its translation is CASGQGGAFNTGELFF.

On this clonotype: A much larger clone differs from this one at a single base, so this may be a read error. This chain connects TRBV11-2 to TRBJ2-7; D uncertain. V was cut by 0 bases and J by 6 bases, with 6 bases left in between. Germline CDR1 is SGHAT and CDR2 is FQNNGV. The CDR3 spans 12 residues. The CDR3 nucleotides read TGTGCCAGCAGCTTAGATCTCTTCGAGCAGTACTTC. This encodes CASSLDLFEQYF.

For this clonotype: A read error is likely here: a far larger clone is one base away. The genes are TRBV7-2 and TRBJ2-1; the D is unclear. The CDR3 has 16 residues. Per the germline V gene, CDR1 is SGHTA and CDR2 is FQGNSA. Here the CDR3 reads CASSLVGVTQAVEQLF. The CDR3 DNA sequence: TGTGCCAGCAGCTTAGTTGGTGTGACCCAGGCGGTTGAGCAGCTCTTC.

This clonotype was recorded a few times. The conserved phenylalanine or tryptophan normally closing the CDR3 is absent here, so this likely arose from a read error. This chain uses TRBV7-6 with TRBJ1-1; 8 nucleotides line up with TRBD1. The CDR3 is 15 amino acids. Germline CDR1 reads SGHVS; CDR2 reads FNYEAQ. After removal of 3 bases from V and 4 bases from J, the junction contained 7 bases not matched to a gene. The CDR3 sequence: CASSFAGGWGTEAFS. In DNA form, the CDR3 reads TGTGCCAGCAGCTTTGCAGGGGGCTGGGGCACTGAAGCTTTCTCT.

This clonotype was picked up many times. The chain joins TRBV20-1 to TRBJ2-3; perhaps TRBD2 as D (6 bases). Germline V CDR1 and CDR2: DFQATT, SNEGSKA (reference sequence). The V gene lost 1 base and the J gene lost 3 bases, with 14 bases spanning the gap. This CDR3 is built from 15 residues. CDR3: CSARVGGIGTDTQYF. CDR3 nucleotides: TGCAGTGCTAGAGTTGGCGGGATCGGAACAGATACGCAGTATTTT.

This clonotype has more than one count but fewer than ten. A much larger clone differs by one base, so this may be a read error. The V call is TRBV10-2, the J call TRBJ2-7; D remains unclear. CDR3 length: 12 residues. The germline CDR1 and CDR2 sequences are WSHSY and SAAADI. In nucleotides, the CDR3 is TGCGCCAGCGGTGAGTCGACCTACGAGCAGTACTTC. Encoded protein: CASGESTYEQYF.

Ten or more counts support this clonotype. The V and J genes are TRBV6-4 and TRBJ2-3; 7 nucleotides match TRBD2. The CDR3 covers 14 residues. Losses at the gene ends were 7 bases for V and 0 bases for J; bases not matched to a gene: 4. CDR1 is MRHNA and CDR2 is SNTAGT in the germline V gene. CDR3 in amino acids: CASKSSGSTDTQYF. The CDR3 DNA is TGTGCCAGCAAGTCTAGCGGAAGCACAGATACGCAGTATTTT.

This clonotype appeared many times. The gene calls are TRBV10-3 and TRBJ2-2; no reliable D call. The CDR3 runs 13 residues. Germline V lookup: CDR1 ENHRY, CDR2 SYGVKD. V was clipped by 0 bases and J by 4 bases, with 3 bases between them. The CDR3 sequence: CAISESVTGELFF. The DNA for the CDR3 is TGTGCCATCAGTGAGTCCGTCACCGGGGAGCTGTTTTTT.

This clonotype was seen at least ten times. V gene TRBV28 combines with J gene TRBJ2-3; D gene unclear. Trimming stripped 8 bases from V and 3 bases from J, with 9 bases between. Germline CDR1 reads MDHEN; CDR2 reads SYDVKM. This CDR3 region has 12 residues. The CDR3: CASSGLTDTQYF. CDR3 sequence (DNA): TGTGCCAGCTCTGGATTAACAGATACGCAGTATTTT.

Note on this clonotype: A far larger clone is one base from this, pointing to a likely read error. The rearrangement joins TRBV7-8 to TRBJ2-1, with TRBD2 matching over 10 bases. This CDR3 region has 17 residues. From germline, CDR1 is SGHVS and CDR2 FQNEAQ. Trimming took 5 bases from V and 7 from J; bases not matched to a gene: 14. In nucleotides, the CDR3 is TGTGCCAGCAGCACAGGGTCGGGACTAGCGAGAGGTAATGAGCAGTTCTTC. It codes for CASSTGSGLARGNEQFF.

This clonotype was detected a few times. The chain combines TRBV18 with TRBJ2-3; no reliable D call. Germline V gene data show CDR1 as KGHSH and CDR2 as LQKENI. V lost 1 base to trimming and J lost 0 bases, with 11 bases between them. The CDR3 spans 16 residues. This CDR3 is CASSPRSAASTDTQYF. For the CDR3, the DNA is TGTGCCAGCTCACCACGGAGCGCTGCTAGCACAGATACGCAGTATTTT.

The chain employs TRBV12-3 or TRBV12-4 and TRBJ2-1; no clear D gene. Trimming cost V 7 bases and J 4 bases, with 17 bases left between them. This CDR3 contains 15 residues. The CDR3 DNA follows: TGTGCCAGCAACCTTCCGGACCAGCAGTACAATGAGCAGTTCTTC. Its translation is CASNLPDQQYNEQFF.

The rearrangement links TRBV7-9 to TRBJ2-5, with D perhaps TRBD2 (5 bases). Germline V gives CDR1 SEHNR, CDR2 FQNEAQ (reference sequence). V lost 3 bases and J lost 1, with 12 bases in between. The CDR3 spans 15 residues. The CDR3 reads CASSFRAEIQETQYF. CDR3 nucleotide sequence: TGTGCCAGCAGCTTTCGAGCGGAGATCCAAGAGACCCAGTACTTC.

This clonotype was observed at least ten times. The J gene is TRBJ2-5, the V gene TRBV7-2; TRBD2 matches 8 bases. Trimming cost V 3 bases and J 5 bases; bases outside gene matches: 8. In germline, CDR1 is SGHTA, CDR2 FQGNSA. CDR3 length equals 15 residues. CDR3 DNA: TGTGCCAGCAGCTTTTCATCGGGAGGGTTTGAGACCCAGTACTTC. It encodes CASSFSSGGFETQYF.

Regarding this clonotype: This may arise from a read error, as a much more abundant clone is one base away. The gene calls are TRBV6-5 and TRBJ2-7; the D gene is possibly TRBD2 (5 bases). This CDR3 comprises 13 residues. Germline V lookup: CDR1 MNHEY, CDR2 SVGAGI. V was pared by 7 bases and J by 7 bases, with 17 bases between. The CDR3 sequence: CASKSGTTLEQYF. The DNA of the CDR3 is TGTGCCAGCAAGAGCGGTACTACCCTGGAGCAGTACTTC.

This clonotype was detected ten times or more. The chain has TRBV7-2 and TRBJ2-2; no clear D gene. Germline V gene data show CDR1 as SGHTA and CDR2 as FQGNSA. Trimming took 1 base from V and 6 from J, leaving 6 bases between them. The CDR3 is 13 residues long. In nucleotides, the CDR3 is TGTGCCAGCAGCTTAGTCCGAGCCGGGGAGCTGTTTTTT. Translated: CASSLVRAGELFF.

The V call is TRBV20-1, the J call TRBJ2-1; 7 bases line up with TRBD2. This CDR3 has 16 amino acids. Per the germline V gene, CDR1 is DFQATT and CDR2 is SNEGSKA (reference sequence). The J segment lost 5 bases and the V segment lost 4 bases, leaving 14 bases of the junction unmatched. The CDR3 sequence is CSAISLVWEGHNEQFF. CDR3 bases: TGCAGTGCTATCTCGCTTGTTTGGGAGGGACACAATGAGCAGTTCTTC.

This clonotype occurred many times. V usage is TRBV29-1 and J usage is TRBJ1-6; possibly TRBD1 for D (5 bases). The CDR3 loop spans 13 amino acids. With 4 bases removed from V and 5 bases from J, the gap between germline ends came to 9 bases. In germline, CDR1 is SQVTM, CDR2 ANQGSEA. This chain's CDR3 is CSVAQGNNSPLHF. CDR3 nucleotides: TGCAGCGTTGCGCAGGGAAATAATTCACCCCTCCACTTT. The whole variable domain, filled in from reference TRBV29-1 and TRBJ1-6, reads SAVISQKPSRDICQRGTSLTIQCQVDSQVTMMFWYRQQPGQSLTLIATANQGSEATYESGFVIDKFPISRPNLTFSTLTVSNMSPEDSSIYLCSVAQGNNSPLHFGNGTRLTVT.

This clonotype was counted many times. The chain uses TRBV7-2 and TRBJ2-7; 11 nucleotides match TRBD2. Trimming took 5 bases from V and 6 from J; bases not matched to a gene: 9. Germline V gene lookup returns CDR1 SGHTA and CDR2 FQGNSA. The CDR3 is 15 amino acids. The CDR3 reads CASSRTTLAGGEQYF. The CDR3 DNA follows: TGTGCCAGCAGCCGCACCACCCTAGCGGGAGGCGAGCAGTACTTC.

This clonotype was counted many times. This chain uses TRBV10-3 with TRBJ2-1; D unclear. CDR1 is ENHRY, CDR2 SYGVKD, per germline. With 3 bases removed from V and 0 bases from J, the gap between germline ends came to 12 bases. CDR3 length: 16 amino acids. The CDR3 region is CAISDPSRSSYNEQFF. DNA of the CDR3: TGTGCCATCAGTGACCCTTCTAGAAGCTCCTACAATGAGCAGTTCTTC.